Listed below are T cell receptor beta chains from one sample, sequenced in a study of cytomegalovirus exposure and HLA in healthy donors. Measured with immunoSEQ multiplex PCR; TCRdb has only the in-frame clones, and not every one. The sample has about 170,000 clones, roughly 84% seen once. Sequencing was performed on PBMCs. The receptors derive from a man aged 18 to 30 in good health and CMV-seropositive. CDR3s include the opening cysteine and the closing phenylalanine or tryptophan. Fields, in order: V gene, J gene, clone size, D gene, CDR3 protein, CDR3 DNA. The D gene is left open where the match is weak. Some rows have no size entry. The others give once, few or many, or a class for an expanded clone.

v_gene: TRBV7-9; j_gene: TRBJ2-5; abundance: -; d_gene: TRBD1; CDR3aa: CAYRMAGGDETQYF; CDR3nt: TGTGCCTACCGTATGGCAGGGGGCGACGAGACCCAGTACTTC
v_gene: TRBV6-6; j_gene: TRBJ2-3; abundance: -; d_gene: -; CDR3aa: CASGAADTQYF; CDR3nt: TGTGCCAGCGGGGCGGCAGATACGCAGTATTTT
v_gene: TRBV5-4; j_gene: TRBJ2-1; abundance: -; d_gene: TRBD2; CDR3aa: CASSFGGDFYNEQFF; CDR3nt: TGTGCCAGCAGCTTCGGGGGGGACTTCTACAATGAGCAGTTCTTC
v_gene: TRBV6-4; j_gene: TRBJ2-1; abundance: few; d_gene: TRBD2; CDR3aa: CASSDRSGGGNEQFF; CDR3nt: TGTGCCAGCAGTGACCGAAGCGGGGGTGGGAATGAGCAGTTCTTC
v_gene: TRBV30; j_gene: TRBJ2-1; abundance: -; d_gene: TRBD2; CDR3aa: CAWSPGLAANEQFF; CDR3nt: TGTGCCTGGAGTCCTGGACTAGCGGCCAATGAGCAGTTCTTC
v_gene: TRBV20-1; j_gene: TRBJ1-1; abundance: -; d_gene: -; CDR3aa: CSALQGTEAFF; CDR3nt: TGCAGCGCTCTCCAGGGAACTGAAGCTTTCTTT
v_gene: TRBV7-2; j_gene: TRBJ2-1; abundance: -; d_gene: -; CDR3aa: CASSLGRINEQFF; CDR3nt: TGTGCCAGCAGCTTAGGCAGGATCAATGAGCAGTTCTTC
v_gene: TRBV4-3; j_gene: TRBJ1-2; abundance: -; d_gene: -; CDR3aa: CASSQEGTGGRRKGYTF; CDR3nt: TGCGCCAGCAGCCAAGAAGGGACGGGGGGCCGTCGGAAAGGCTACACCTTC
v_gene: TRBV6-1; j_gene: TRBJ1-2; abundance: -; d_gene: TRBD1; CDR3aa: CASSEQDRGWGGYTF; CDR3nt: TGTGCCAGCAGTGAACAGGACAGGGGTTGGGGTGGCTACACCTTC
v_gene: TRBV5-1; j_gene: TRBJ2-4; abundance: -; d_gene: -; CDR3aa: CASNLAQAGAKNIQYF; CDR3nt: TGCGCCAGCAACCTCGCCCAGGCAGGAGCCAAAAACATTCAGTACTTC
v_gene: TRBV5-4; j_gene: TRBJ1-2; abundance: -; d_gene: TRBD1; CDR3aa: CASSLNGQGAYGYTF; CDR3nt: TGTGCCAGCAGCCTGAACGGACAGGGGGCGTATGGCTACACCTTC
v_gene: TRBV18; j_gene: TRBJ1-1; abundance: -; d_gene: -; CDR3aa: CASSPPGPRGTEAFF; CDR3nt: TGTGCCAGCTCACCGCCAGGCCCAAGGGGCACTGAAGCTTTCTTT